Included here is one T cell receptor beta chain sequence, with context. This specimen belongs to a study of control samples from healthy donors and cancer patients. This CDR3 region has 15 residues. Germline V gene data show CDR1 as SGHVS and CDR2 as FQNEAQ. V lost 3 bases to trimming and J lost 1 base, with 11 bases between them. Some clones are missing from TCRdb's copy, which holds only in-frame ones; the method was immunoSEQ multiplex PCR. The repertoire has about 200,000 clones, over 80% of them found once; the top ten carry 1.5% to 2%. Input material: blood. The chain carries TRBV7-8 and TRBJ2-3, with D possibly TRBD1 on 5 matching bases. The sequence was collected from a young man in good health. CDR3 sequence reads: CASSLAGPGTDTQYF. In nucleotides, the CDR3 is TGTGCCAGCAGCTTGGCAGGGCCGGGCACAGATACGCAGTATTTT.